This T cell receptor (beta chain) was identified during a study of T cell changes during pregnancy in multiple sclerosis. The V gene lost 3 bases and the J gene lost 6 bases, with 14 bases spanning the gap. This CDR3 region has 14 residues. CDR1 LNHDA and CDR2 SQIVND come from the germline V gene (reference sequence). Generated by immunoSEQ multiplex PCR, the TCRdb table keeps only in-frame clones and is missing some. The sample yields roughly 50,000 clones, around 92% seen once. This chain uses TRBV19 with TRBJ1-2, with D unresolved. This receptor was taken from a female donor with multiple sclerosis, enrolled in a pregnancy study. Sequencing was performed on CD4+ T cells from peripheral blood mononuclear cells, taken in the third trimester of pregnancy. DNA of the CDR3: TGTGCCAGTAGTATTCTCTCCGGGTATCATGGCTACACCTTC. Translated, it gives CASSILSGYHGYTF.